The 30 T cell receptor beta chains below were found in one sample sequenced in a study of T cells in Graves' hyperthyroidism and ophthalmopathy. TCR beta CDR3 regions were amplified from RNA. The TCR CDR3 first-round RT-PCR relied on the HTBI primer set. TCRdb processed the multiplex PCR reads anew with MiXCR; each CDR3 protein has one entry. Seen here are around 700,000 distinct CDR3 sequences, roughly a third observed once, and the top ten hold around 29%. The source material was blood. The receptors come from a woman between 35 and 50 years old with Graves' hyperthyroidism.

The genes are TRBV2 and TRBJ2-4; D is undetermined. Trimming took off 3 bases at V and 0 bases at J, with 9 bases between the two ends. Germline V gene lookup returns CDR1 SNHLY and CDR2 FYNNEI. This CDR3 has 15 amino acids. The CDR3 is CASSDGRLAKNIQYF. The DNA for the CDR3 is TGTGCCAGCAGTGATGGAAGACTAGCCAAAAACATTCAGTACTTC.

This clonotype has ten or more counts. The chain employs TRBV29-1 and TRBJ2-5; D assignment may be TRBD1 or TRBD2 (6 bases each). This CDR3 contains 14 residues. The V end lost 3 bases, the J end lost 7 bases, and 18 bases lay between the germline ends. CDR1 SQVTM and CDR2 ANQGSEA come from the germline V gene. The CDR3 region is CSVDSAGGGGTQYF. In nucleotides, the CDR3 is TGCAGCGTTGACTCAGCAGGCGGAGGGGGGACCCAGTACTTC.

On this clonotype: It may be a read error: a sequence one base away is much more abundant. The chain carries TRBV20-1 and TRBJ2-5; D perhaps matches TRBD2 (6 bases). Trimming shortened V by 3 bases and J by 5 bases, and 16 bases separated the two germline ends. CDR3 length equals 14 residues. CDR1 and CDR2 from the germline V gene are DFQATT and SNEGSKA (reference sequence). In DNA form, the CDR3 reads TGCAGTGCTAGGCCGGTCAGGCGGGACGAGACCCAGTACTTC. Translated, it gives CSARPVRRDETQYF.

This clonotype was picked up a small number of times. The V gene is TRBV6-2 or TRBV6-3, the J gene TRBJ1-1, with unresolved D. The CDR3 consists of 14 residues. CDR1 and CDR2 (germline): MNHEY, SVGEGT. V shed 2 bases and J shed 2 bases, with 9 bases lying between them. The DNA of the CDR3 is TGTGCCAGCAGTTACAGAGTTATTAACACTGAAGCTTTCTTT. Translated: CASSYRVINTEAFF.

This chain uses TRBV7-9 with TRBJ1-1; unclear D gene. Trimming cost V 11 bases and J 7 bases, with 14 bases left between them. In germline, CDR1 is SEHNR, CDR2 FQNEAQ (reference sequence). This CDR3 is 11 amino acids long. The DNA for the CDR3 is TGTGCCGCCGGCGGTTGGGGTGAAGCTTTCTTT. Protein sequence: CAAGGWGEAFF.

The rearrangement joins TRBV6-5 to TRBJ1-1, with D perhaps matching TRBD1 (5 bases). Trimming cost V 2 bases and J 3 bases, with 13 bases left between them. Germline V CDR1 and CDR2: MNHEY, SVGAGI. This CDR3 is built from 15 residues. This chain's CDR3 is CASSYGGNVDTEAFF. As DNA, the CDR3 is TGTGCCAGCAGTTACGGGGGGAATGTCGACACTGAAGCTTTCTTT.

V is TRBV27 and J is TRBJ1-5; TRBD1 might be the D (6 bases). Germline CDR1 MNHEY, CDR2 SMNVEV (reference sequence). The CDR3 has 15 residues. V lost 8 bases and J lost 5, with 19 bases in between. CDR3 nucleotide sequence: TGTGCCAGCTCAACGACCGGGACATTTCATCAGCCCCAGCATTTT. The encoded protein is CASSTTGTFHQPQHF.

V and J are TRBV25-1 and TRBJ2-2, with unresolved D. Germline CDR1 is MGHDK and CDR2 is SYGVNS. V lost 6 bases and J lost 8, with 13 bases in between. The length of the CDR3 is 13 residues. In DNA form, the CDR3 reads TGTGCCAGCAGAGAGATATTGCGGGGGGAGCTGTTTTTT. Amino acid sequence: CASREILRGELFF.

DNA for the CDR3: TGTGCCAGTAGTGTCGGACAGGGAAAGGTTGTCTATGGCTACACCTTC. As protein: CASSVGQGKVVYGYTF. The V and J genes are TRBV19 and TRBJ1-2, with 8 bases that match TRBD1. CDR1 is LNHDA, CDR2 SQIVND, per germline (reference sequence). After removal of 5 bases from V and 4 bases from J, the junction contained 12 bases not matched to a gene. The CDR3 extends over 16 amino acids.

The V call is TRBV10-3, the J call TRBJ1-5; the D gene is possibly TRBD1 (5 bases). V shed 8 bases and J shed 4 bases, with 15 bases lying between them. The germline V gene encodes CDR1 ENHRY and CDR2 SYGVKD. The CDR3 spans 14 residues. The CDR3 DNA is TGTGCCATCGGGTCAGACAGCCCTAATCAGCCCCAGCATTTT. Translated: CAIGSDSPNQPQHF.

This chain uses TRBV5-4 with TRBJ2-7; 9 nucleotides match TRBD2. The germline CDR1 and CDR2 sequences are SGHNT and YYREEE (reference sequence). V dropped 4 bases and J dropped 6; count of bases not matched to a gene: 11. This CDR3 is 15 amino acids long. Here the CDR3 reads CASSGKAGGPTEQYF. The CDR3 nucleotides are TGTGCCAGCAGCGGAAAAGCGGGAGGTCCCACCGAGCAGTACTTC.

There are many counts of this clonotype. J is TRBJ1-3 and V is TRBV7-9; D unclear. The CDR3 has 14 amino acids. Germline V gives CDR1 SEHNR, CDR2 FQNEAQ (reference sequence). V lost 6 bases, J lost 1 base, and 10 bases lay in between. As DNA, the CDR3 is TGTGCCAGCAGTTTGGACGGTTCTGGAAACACCATATATTTT. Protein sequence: CASSLDGSGNTIYF. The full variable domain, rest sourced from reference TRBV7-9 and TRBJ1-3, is DTGVSQNPRHKITKRGQNVTFRCDPISEHNRLYWYRQTLGQGPEFLTYFQNEAQLEKSRLLSDRFSAERPKGSFSTLEIQRTEQGDSAMYLCASSLDGSGNTIYFGEGSWLTVV.

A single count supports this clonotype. As DNA, the CDR3 is TGTGCCAGCAGCTTAGCGGCGGGGCAGGGGAGGGAGACCCAGTACTTC. Its translation: CASSLAAGQGRETQYF. This chain connects TRBV7-8 to TRBJ2-5; D may be TRBD1 or TRBD2 (6 bases each). Trimming shortened V by 0 bases and J by 5 bases, and 16 bases separated the two germline ends. Germline CDR1 and CDR2: SGHVS and FQNEAQ. This CDR3 comprises 16 residues.

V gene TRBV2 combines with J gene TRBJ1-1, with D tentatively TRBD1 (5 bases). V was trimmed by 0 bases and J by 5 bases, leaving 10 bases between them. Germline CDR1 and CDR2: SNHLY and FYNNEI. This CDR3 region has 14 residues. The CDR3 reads CASSEAQAGTEAFF. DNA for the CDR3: TGTGCCAGCAGTGAAGCGCAGGCAGGGACTGAAGCTTTCTTT.

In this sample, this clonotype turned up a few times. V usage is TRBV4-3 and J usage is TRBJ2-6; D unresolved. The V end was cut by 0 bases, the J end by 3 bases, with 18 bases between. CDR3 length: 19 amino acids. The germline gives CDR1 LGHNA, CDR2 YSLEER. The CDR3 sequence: CASSQEGLSGFRGANVLTF. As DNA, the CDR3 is TGCGCCAGCAGCCAAGAGGGGTTAAGTGGGTTTCGTGGGGCCAACGTCCTGACTTTC.

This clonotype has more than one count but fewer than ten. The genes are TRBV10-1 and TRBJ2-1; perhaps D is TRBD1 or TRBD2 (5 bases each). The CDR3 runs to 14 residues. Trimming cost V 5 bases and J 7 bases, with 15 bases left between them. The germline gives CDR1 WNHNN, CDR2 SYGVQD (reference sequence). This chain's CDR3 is CASSNGTRSNEQFF. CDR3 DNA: TGCGCCAGCAGTAACGGGACCCGGTCAAATGAGCAGTTCTTC.

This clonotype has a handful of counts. DNA of the CDR3: TGTGCCAGCAGAACCCGGGACCCAGCAAACTATGGCTACACCTTC. This translates into CASRTRDPANYGYTF. The chain carries TRBV12-3 or TRBV12-4 and TRBJ1-2, with D perhaps TRBD1 (5 bases). This CDR3 has 15 amino acids. Trimming cost V 6 bases and J 2 bases, with 16 bases left between them.

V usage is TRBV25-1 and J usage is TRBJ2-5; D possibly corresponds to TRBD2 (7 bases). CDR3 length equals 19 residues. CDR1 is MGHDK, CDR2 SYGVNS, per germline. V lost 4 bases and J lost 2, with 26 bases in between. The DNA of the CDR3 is TGTGCCAGCAGTGCCGGGACGTCCTGGGCGGGGGCCGATCAAGAGACCCAGTACTTC. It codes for CASSAGTSWAGADQETQYF.

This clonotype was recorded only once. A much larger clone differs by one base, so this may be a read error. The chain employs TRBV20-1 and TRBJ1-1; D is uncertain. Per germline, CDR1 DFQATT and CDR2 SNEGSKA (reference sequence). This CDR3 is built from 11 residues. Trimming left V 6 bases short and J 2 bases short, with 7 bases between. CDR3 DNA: TGCAGTGCCTTGGACAACACTGAAGCTTTCTTT. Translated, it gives CSALDNTEAFF.

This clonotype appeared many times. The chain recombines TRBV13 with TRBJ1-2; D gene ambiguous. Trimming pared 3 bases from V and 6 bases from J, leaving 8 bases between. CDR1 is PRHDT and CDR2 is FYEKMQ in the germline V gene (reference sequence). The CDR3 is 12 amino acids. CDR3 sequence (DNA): TGTGCCAGCAGCTTGGGAGGAGATGGCTACACCTTC. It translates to CASSLGGDGYTF.

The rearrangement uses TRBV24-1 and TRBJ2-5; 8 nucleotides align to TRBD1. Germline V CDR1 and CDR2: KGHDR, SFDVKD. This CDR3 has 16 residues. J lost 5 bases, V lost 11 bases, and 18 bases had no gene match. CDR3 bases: TGTGCCAGCAGCTTTTGGTCCGGACAGGGAAGCGAGACCCAGTACTTC. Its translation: CASSFWSGQGSETQYF.

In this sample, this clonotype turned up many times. This CDR3 is CATATGTGDSPLHF. CDR3 nucleotide sequence: TGTGCCACCGCGACAGGGACGGGGGATTCACCCCTCCACTTT. V is TRBV24-1 and J is TRBJ1-6; the match to TRBD1 covers 7 bases. From germline, CDR1 is KGHDR and CDR2 SFDVKD. Trimming took 9 bases from V and 8 from J; bases not matched to a gene: 9. The CDR3 has 14 residues.

The CDR3 DNA reads TGTGCCAGCAGCCCTTTAGGGAGCGGGGAGACCCAGTACTTC. Its protein product is CASSPLGSGETQYF. The chain uses TRBV7-2 and TRBJ2-5; weak D call: TRBD2 (6 bases). Germline loops: CDR1 SGHTA, CDR2 FQGNSA. This CDR3 is built from 14 residues. Between the trimmed V and J ends, which lost 5 bases and 5 bases, there was a span of 15 bases.

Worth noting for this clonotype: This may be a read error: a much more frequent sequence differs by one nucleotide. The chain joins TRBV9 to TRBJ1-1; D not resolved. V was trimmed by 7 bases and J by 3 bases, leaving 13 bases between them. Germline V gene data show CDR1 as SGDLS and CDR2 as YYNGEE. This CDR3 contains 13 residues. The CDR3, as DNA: TGTGCCAGCCAGCGCCTCGGGGACACTGAAGCTTTCTTT. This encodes CASQRLGDTEAFF.

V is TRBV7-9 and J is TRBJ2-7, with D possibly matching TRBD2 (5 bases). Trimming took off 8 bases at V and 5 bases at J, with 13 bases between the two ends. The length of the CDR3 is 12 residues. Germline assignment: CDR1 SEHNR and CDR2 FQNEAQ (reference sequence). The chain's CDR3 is CASSPGENEQYF. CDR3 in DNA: TGTGCCAGCTCACCCGGGGAGAACGAGCAGTACTTC.

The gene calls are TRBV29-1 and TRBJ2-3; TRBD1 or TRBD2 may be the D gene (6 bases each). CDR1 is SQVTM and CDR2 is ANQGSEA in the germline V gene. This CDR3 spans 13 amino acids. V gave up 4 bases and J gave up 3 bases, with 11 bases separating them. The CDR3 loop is CSVGGAATDTQYF. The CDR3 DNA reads TGCAGCGTTGGGGGGGCAGCTACAGATACGCAGTATTTT.

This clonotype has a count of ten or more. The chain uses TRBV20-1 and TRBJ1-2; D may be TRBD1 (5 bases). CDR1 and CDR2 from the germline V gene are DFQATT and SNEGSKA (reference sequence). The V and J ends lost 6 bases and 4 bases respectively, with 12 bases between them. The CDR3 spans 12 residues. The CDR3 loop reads CSAEGRAYGYTF. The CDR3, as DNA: TGCAGTGCCGAGGGACGGGCCTATGGCTACACCTTC.

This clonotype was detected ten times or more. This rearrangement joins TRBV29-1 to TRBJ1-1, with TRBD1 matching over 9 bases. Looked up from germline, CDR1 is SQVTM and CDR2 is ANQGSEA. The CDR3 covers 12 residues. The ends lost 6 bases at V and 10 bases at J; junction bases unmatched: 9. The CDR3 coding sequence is TGCAGCGTGACGAGACAGGGGGATAGAGCTTTCTTT. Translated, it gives CSVTRQGDRAFF. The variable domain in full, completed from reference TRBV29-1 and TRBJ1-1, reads SAVISQKPSRDICQRGTSLTIQCQVDSQVTMMFWYRQQPGQSLTLIATANQGSEATYESGFVIDKFPISRPNLTFSTLTVSNMSPEDSSIYLCSVTRQGDRAFFGQGTRLTVV.

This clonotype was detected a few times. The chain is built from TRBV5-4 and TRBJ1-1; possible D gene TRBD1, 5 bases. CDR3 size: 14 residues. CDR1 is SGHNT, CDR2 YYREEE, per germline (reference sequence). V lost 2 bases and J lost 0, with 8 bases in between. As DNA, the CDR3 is TGTGCCAGCAGCTTCCTAGGGGTGAACACTGAAGCTTTCTTT. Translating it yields CASSFLGVNTEAFF.

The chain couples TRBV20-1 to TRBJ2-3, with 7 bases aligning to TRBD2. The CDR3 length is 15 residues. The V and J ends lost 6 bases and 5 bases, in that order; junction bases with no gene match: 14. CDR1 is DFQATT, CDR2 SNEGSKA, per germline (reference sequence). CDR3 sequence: CSAWGSAGVLDTQYF. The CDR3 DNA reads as TGCAGTGCGTGGGGATCGGCGGGGGTATTAGATACGCAGTATTTT.